This T cell receptor beta chain was sequenced during a study of blood T cell repertoires in COVID-19. Background on the study: Some COVID-19 samples were acute and others convalescent; all came from the United States, Italy and Spain. The cDNA or gDNA used as material had been derived from T cells, B-cell-depleted T cells, or PBMCs.

The CDR3 totals 17 residues. Germline values: CDR1 KGHSH, CDR2 LQKENI. The J segment lost 4 bases and the V segment lost 2 bases, leaving 9 bases of the junction unmatched. Authors' analysis steps: Amplification of reference gene primers was used by the study to estimate nucleated cell counts. Generated by immunoSEQ multiplex PCR, the TCRdb table keeps only in-frame clones and is missing some. V, J and clone size reflect that table, while D and trimming were determined from the DNA. The sample lists 250,000 to 350,000 clones, approximately 84% occurring once. Source material: peripheral blood. The receptor was derived from a woman between 25 and 40 years old who had recovered from COVID-19. The chain is built from TRBV18 and TRBJ2-3; 10 bases are shared with TRBD2. The CDR3 DNA reads TGTGCCAGCTCACCAAGAGATAGCGGGGGGTTCGCAGATACGCAGTATTTT. Residues: CASSPRDSGGFADTQYF.